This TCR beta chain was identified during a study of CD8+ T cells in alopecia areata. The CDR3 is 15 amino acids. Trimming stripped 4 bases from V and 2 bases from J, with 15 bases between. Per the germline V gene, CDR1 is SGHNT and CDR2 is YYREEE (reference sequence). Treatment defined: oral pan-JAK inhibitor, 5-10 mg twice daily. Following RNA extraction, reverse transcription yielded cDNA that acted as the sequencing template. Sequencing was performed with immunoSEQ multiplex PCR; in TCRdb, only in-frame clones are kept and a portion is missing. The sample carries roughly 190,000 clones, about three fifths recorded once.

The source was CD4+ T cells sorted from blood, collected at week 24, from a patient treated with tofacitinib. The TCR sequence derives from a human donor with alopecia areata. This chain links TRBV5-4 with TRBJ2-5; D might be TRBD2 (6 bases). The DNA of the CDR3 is TGTGCCAGCAGCCAAACCTCCGGGAGACAAGAGACCCAGTACTTC. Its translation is CASSQTSGRQETQYF. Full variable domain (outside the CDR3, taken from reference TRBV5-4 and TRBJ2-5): ETGVTQSPTHLIKTRGQQVTLRCSSQSGHNTVSWYQQALGQGPQFIFQYYREEENGRGNFPPRFSGLQFPNYSSELNVNALELDDSALYLCASSQTSGRQETQYFGPGTRLLVL.